This entry features one TCR beta chain sequence. Antigen specificity is unknown. The source of the sample is a study of cytomegalovirus exposure and HLA in healthy donors. Study-wide findings and caveats: As immune exposure information, only CMV serostatus was available.

CDR1 is LGHNA and CDR2 is YSLEER in the germline V gene. This CDR3 comprises 13 residues. The V end lost 1 base, the J end lost 8 bases, and 8 bases lay between the germline ends. Primers included in the PCR were 60 Vbeta and 13 Jbeta primers. Measured with immunoSEQ multiplex PCR; TCRdb has only the in-frame clones, and not every one. Here the sample spans approximately 150,000 clones, 75% to 90% being singletons. The source of this sequence is a male donor in good health and CMV-seronegative. The chain couples TRBV4-3 to TRBJ1-4; D is possibly TRBD1 (5 bases). Input material: PBMCs. CDR3 amino acids: CASSQGEGEKLFF. The CDR3 DNA sequence: TGCGCCAGCAGCCAAGGGGAGGGGGAAAAACTGTTTTTT.